This TCR beta chain was sequenced during a study of T-cell reconstitution after alpha-beta-depleted transplantation in children (dated by TCRdb to 2016 to 2017). With regard to the full study: Using TCR repertoire profiling, the study followed T-cell immune reconstitution in a quantitative way in children after TCRalphabeta/CD19-depleted allogeneic hematopoietic cell transplantation. Summary of the overall study and its limitations: The high TCRbeta diversity at day 60 in some patients was ascribed to recipient T cells and intrathymic progenitors that had survived conditioning. Apparently early alphabetaT-cell count recovery about two months after transplant reportedly relied on only several hundred rapidly expanded clones derived from non-depleted graft cells. Hyperexpanded clone frequencies declined over subsequent months; after one year, T-cell counts and TCRbeta diversity were mostly attributed to newly produced T cells.

This clonotype is assessed as medium-sized (0.01 to 0.1%). What antigen it recognizes has not been identified. The record has no base qualities; no much larger clone is one base away. Taken with the paper, the label for time point translates to: day 60 (about 2 months) after transplantation. This specimen's treatment or condition label, per the study, means: allogeneic hematopoietic cell transplantation with graft depleted of TCRalphabeta T cells and CD19 B cells. The children who served as transplant recipients had been given grafts of TCRalphabeta/CD19-depleted allogeneic hematopoietic cells. Library prep was done by PCR. Sequencing relied on an Illumina HiSeq 2500. Molecular barcoding was employed in the preparation of TCR libraries, with unique molecular identifiers being used to normalize TCRbeta repertoire quantification. The public reads were run again by TCRdb, first through fastp at Q25 and then through MiXCR, and only productive beta chains were kept. Merged by CDR3 protein, the rows form single entries marked with the most common genes and DNA. Here the sample has approximately 9,400 distinct CDR3 sequences; approximately 15% occur a single time. Roughly 91% of the sample goes to the ten largest clones.

Including the terminal cysteine and phenylalanine, the CDR3 comprises 14 residues. Only the CDR3 DNA stays, 42 bases, in frame from base 1. The junction shows trimming of 7 bases on V and 4 bases on J, plus 14 bases between the germline ends. Sequences were derived from PBMCs, mostly from graft donor cells, sampled 60 days after TCRalphabeta/CD19-depleted stem cell transplant. The rearranged segments are TRBV12-3 or TRBV12-4 and TRBJ1-5, with TRBD1 tentatively as D gene (5 bases match). The TCR sequence derives from a girl in the first two years of life who had a stem cell transplant for combined immunodeficiency, so the T cells may come from the graft donor. Here is the DNA: TGTGCCAGCAATTACGGGGGGGGGAATCAGCCCCAGCATTTT. Its translation is CASNYGGGNQPQHF.